A few counts support the clone carrying this TCR beta chain. Assay used: immunoSEQ multiplex PCR; TCRdb lists only in-frame clones, some missing. The sample includes 200,000 to 250,000 clones, approximately 90% seen only once; the top ten take 1.2%. The sample is drawn from a study of blood T cell repertoires in COVID-19. Cohort allocation depended upon clinical history that participants reported. The recovered donors of Cohort 3 showed two negative PCRs, clearance, or symptom resolution. V lost 4 bases and J lost 2; bases outside the gene matches: 5. The CDR3 extends over 16 amino acids. Per the germline V gene, CDR1 is SGDLS and CDR2 is YYNGEE.

The sequence was collected from a man aged 25-45 years who had recovered from COVID-19. The gene calls are TRBV9 and TRBJ2-2; 10 bases fit TRBD2. The sample consisted of PBMCs or T cells enriched from blood (not recorded which). CDR3 sequence reads: CASSPWTSGNTGELFF. In nucleotides, the CDR3 is TGTGCCAGCAGCCCATGGACTAGCGGAAACACCGGGGAGCTGTTTTTT.